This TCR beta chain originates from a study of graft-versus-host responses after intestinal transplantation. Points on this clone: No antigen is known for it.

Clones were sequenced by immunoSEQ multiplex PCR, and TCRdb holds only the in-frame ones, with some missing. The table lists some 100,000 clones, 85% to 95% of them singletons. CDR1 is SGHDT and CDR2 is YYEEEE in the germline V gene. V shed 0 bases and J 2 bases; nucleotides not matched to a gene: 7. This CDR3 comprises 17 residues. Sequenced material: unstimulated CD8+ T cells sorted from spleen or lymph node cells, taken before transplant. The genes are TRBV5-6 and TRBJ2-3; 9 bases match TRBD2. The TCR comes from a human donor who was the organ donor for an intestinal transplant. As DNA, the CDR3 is TGTGCCAGCAGCTTGGCCAACCTAGCGGGGTACACAGATACGCAGTATTTT. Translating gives CASSLANLAGYTDTQYF.